The clone carrying this TCR beta chain has just one count. Its antigen remains unidentified. 13 Jbeta primers and 60 Vbeta primers were used for the PCR. The assay was immunoSEQ multiplex PCR, and TCRdb's table has in-frame clones only and misses some. The sample consists of 170,000 or so clones, about four fifths of them appearing once. This sample stems from a study of cytomegalovirus exposure and HLA in healthy donors. Study outcomes and limitations: Later, an analysis showed that TCR beta chains associated with HLA were more clonally expanded than others that were equally common. The investigators catalogued 160 or so TCR beta chains as cytomegalovirus-associated. A likely sequencing artifact accounted for one observed cluster of highly shared sequence variants.

Germline CDR1 LGHNA, CDR2 YNFKEQ. This CDR3 is built from 13 residues. V lost 6 bases to trimming and J lost 0 bases, with 9 bases between them. This chain joins TRBV4-2 and TRBJ2-7; D is ambiguous. The receptor comes from a male donor in good health and CMV-seronegative. The sequencing sample was made of PBMCs. The CDR3 region has the DNA TGTGCCAGCAGAAGTCCGAGCTCCTACGAGCAGTACTTC. This sequence encodes CASRSPSSYEQYF.